Listed below are T cell receptor beta chains from one sample, sequenced in a study of cytomegalovirus exposure and HLA in healthy donors. The method was immunoSEQ multiplex PCR; TCRdb's version includes in-frame clones alone and lacks a portion of them. Found here are tens of thousands of clones, roughly 81% of them singletons; the top ten hold 6.3%. Specimen: PBMCs. The receptors were gathered from a man aged 30 to 45 in good health and CMV-seronegative. CDR3s include the opening cysteine and the closing phenylalanine or tryptophan. The D gene is left open where the match is weak. Some rows mark clone size as missing; the rest say once, few, many or name a class of expanded clone.

>TRBJ2-1|.|TRBD1|TRBV7-8
CASSFSLTGVFNEQFF
TGTGCCAGCAGCTTTAGTTTGACAGGGGTTTTCAATGAGCAGTTCTTC
>TRBJ1-5|.|TRBD1|TRBV27
CASSFFGQGATNQPQHF
TGTGCCAGCAGTTTCTTCGGTCAGGGGGCCACAAATCAGCCCCAGCATTTT
>TRBJ1-4|.|.|TRBV15
CATSTGGVLFF
TGTGCCACCAGCACCGGGGGGGTTCTGTTTTTT
>TRBJ2-1|.|TRBD2|TRBV2
CASAREGSYNEQFF
TGTGCCAGCGCGCGGGAGGGGTCCTACAATGAGCAGTTCTTC
>TRBJ1-1|.|TRBD1|TRBV27
CASSPWGGQENTEAFF
TGTGCCAGCAGCCCCTGGGGGGGACAGGAAAACACTGAAGCTTTCTTT
>TRBJ2-7|.|TRBD1|TRBV7-7
CASSSGTGGEQYF
TGTGCTAGCAGTTCCGGGACAGGGGGCGAGCAGTACTTC
>TRBJ1-5|.|.|TRBV6-1
CASSQGGGQPQHF
TGTGCCAGCAGTCAAGGGGGGGGCCAGCCCCAGCATTTT
>TRBJ2-2|.|.|TRBV7-2
CASSFPVNTGELFF
TGTGCCAGCAGCTTCCCCGTCAACACCGGGGAGCTGTTTTTT
>TRBJ2-1|.|.|TRBV7-8
CASSLVGGGTYNEQFF
TGTGCCAGCAGCTTAGTTGGAGGGGGCACCTACAATGAGCAGTTCTTC
>TRBJ2-7|.|TRBD1|TRBV5-4
CASSDASHPTGWTYEQYF
TGTGCCAGCAGCGACGCGTCCCACCCGACAGGGTGGACCTACGAGCAGTACTTC
>TRBJ2-1|.|TRBD1|TRBV19
CASSLRDSNEQFF
TGTGCCAGTAGTCTCCGGGACAGCAATGAGCAGTTCTTC
>TRBJ2-2|.|.|TRBV7-9
CASSARGTNTGELFF
TGTGCCAGCAGCGCACGGGGTACGAACACCGGGGAGCTGTTTTTT
>TRBJ2-7|.|TRBD1|TRBV29-1
CSVGSMTGVSEQYF
TGCAGCGTTGGATCAATGACAGGGGTAAGCGAGCAGTACTTC
>TRBJ2-3|.|TRBD1|TRBV2
CASRETGTAITDTQYF
TGTGCCAGCAGGGAGACCGGGACAGCTATAACAGATACGCAGTATTTT
>TRBJ2-1|.|.|TRBV4-1
CASSQEAGWNEQFF
TGCGCCAGCAGCCAAGAAGCCGGGTGGAATGAGCAGTTCTTC
>TRBJ2-1|.|TRBD2|TRBV6-5
CASSLAGFPEQFF
TGTGCCAGCAGCCTAGCGGGGTTTCCTGAGCAGTTCTTC
>TRBJ2-5|.|.|TRBV28
CASSGRKETQYF
TGTGCCAGCAGTGGCAGGAAAGAGACCCAGTACTTC
>TRBJ2-5|.|.|TRBV11-2
CASSLSGRFQETQYF
TGTGCCAGCAGCTTAAGCGGCAGGTTCCAAGAGACCCAGTACTTC
>TRBJ2-5|few|TRBD1|TRBV19
CATGRGQRETQYF
TGTGCCACTGGAAGGGGGCAACGAGAGACCCAGTACTTC
>TRBJ1-2|once|.|TRBV2
CASRSDSLYGYTF
TGTGCCAGCAGGAGCGACAGCCTCTATGGCTACACCTTC
>TRBJ1-1|.|TRBD1|TRBV9
CASSVVTGAYTEAFF
TGTGCCAGCAGCGTAGTGACAGGGGCCTACACTGAAGCTTTCTTT
>TRBJ2-2|.|TRBD2|TRBV14
CASSQDIVRSSGGENTGELFF
TGTGCCAGCAGCCAAGATATCGTTAGGAGTAGCGGGGGTGAGAACACCGGGGAGCTGTTTTTT
>TRBJ1-1|few|.|TRBV7-9
CASSLEPSGGTEAFF
TGTGCCAGCAGCTTAGAGCCCTCGGGGGGCACTGAAGCTTTCTTT
>TRBJ2-3|.|.|TRBV5-1
CASLAAGSTDTQYF
TGCGCCAGCCTGGCGGCGGGGAGCACAGATACGCAGTATTTT
>TRBJ2-7|.|TRBD1|TRBV7-9
CASSSPLDRADEQYF
TGTGCCAGCAGCTCGCCTCTTGACAGGGCCGACGAGCAGTACTTC
>TRBJ2-2|.|.|TRBV7-2
CASSLSGTGELFF
TGTGCCAGCAGCTTATCAGGGACCGGGGAGCTGTTTTTT
>TRBJ2-6|.|TRBD1|TRBV6-1
CASSEESDRAGANVLTF
TGTGCCAGCAGTGAAGAATCTGACAGGGCCGGGGCCAACGTCCTGACTTTC
>TRBJ2-7|.|TRBD2|TRBV29-1
CSSGTSRTEQYF
TGCAGCTCGGGGACTAGTCGAACCGAGCAGTACTTC
>TRBJ2-1|.|.|TRBV10-3
CAIKSSGQVYNEQFF
TGTGCCATCAAATCATCAGGGCAAGTCTACAATGAGCAGTTCTTC
>TRBJ2-1|.|TRBD2|TRBV6-5
CASSYWTSGSNEQFF
TGTGCCAGCAGTTACTGGACTAGCGGGAGCAATGAGCAGTTCTTC
>TRBJ1-5|.|TRBD1|TRBV30
CAWQTGRNQPQHF
TGTGCCTGGCAGACAGGGAGGAATCAGCCCCAGCATTTT
>TRBJ1-2|.|TRBD1|TRBV27
CASSAIPGQSSNYGYTF
TGTGCCAGCAGTGCTATCCCGGGACAGTCGTCAAACTATGGCTACACCTTC
>TRBJ1-5|.|TRBD1|TRBV11-2
CASSLGTGRNQPQHF
TGTGCCAGCAGCTTAGGGACAGGGCGTAATCAGCCCCAGCATTTT
>TRBJ1-1|.|.|TRBV19
CASSPQGPTEAFF
TGTGCCAGTAGTCCCCAGGGGCCCACTGAAGCTTTCTTT
>TRBJ2-5|.|TRBD1|TRBV7-9
CASSSGTGGQETQYF
TGTGCCAGCAGCTCCGGGACAGGGGGCCAAGAGACCCAGTACTTC
>TRBJ1-6|.|.|TRBV11-2
CASTSGDSRNSPLHF
TGTGCCAGCACCTCGGGGGACTCGAGGAATTCACCCCTCCACTTT
>TRBJ2-7|.|TRBD2|TRBV5-1
CASSQGLAGSYEQYF
TGCGCCAGCAGCCAAGGACTAGCGGGCTCCTACGAGCAGTACTTC
>TRBJ1-5|.|.|TRBV27
CASSFGGNQPQHF
TGTGCCAGCAGTTTTGGAGGGAATCAGCCCCAGCATTTT
>TRBJ2-7|.|.|TRBV5-1
CASSLARGAGEQYF
TGCGCCAGCAGCTTGGCCCGTGGGGCAGGCGAGCAGTACTTC
>TRBJ2-5|once|.|TRBV12-2
CASRLEGDIQETQYF
TGTGCAAGTCGCTTAGAGGGGGACATACAAGAGACCCAGTACTTC
>TRBJ2-5|few|.|TRBV15
CATSRKTGRAIKEETQYF
TGTGCCACCAGCAGAAAAACAGGGAGGGCCATAAAAGAAGAGACCCAGTACTTC
>TRBJ1-5|.|.|TRBV27
CASSKGAVGNQPQHF
TGTGCCAGCAGCAAAGGAGCGGTTGGCAATCAGCCCCAGCATTTT
>TRBJ1-1|.|.|TRBV18
CASSPRTVNTEAFF
TGTGCCAGCTCACCACGGACAGTTAACACTGAAGCTTTCTTT
>TRBJ1-5|.|TRBD1|TRBV7-2
CASSSRDRGSRQPQHF
TGTGCCAGCAGCTCGAGGGACAGGGGGTCTAGGCAGCCCCAGCATTTT
>TRBJ2-1|.|TRBD2|TRBV9
CASSVVGGEQFF
TGTGCCAGCAGCGTAGTGGGGGGGGAGCAGTTCTTC